The rows below give T cell receptor beta chains drawn from one sample of a study of T cell repertoires in cytomegalovirus infection. TCRdb passed the reads through MiXCR, listing each CDR3 protein once. The sample lists around 230,000 distinct CDR3 sequences, about 38% occurring once. These receptors are not linked to any known antigen. Sequenced here: CD8+ T cells from cultured PBMCs, sampled from culture after CMV antigen stimulation. The receptors were gathered from a human donor in good health (CMV status not recorded). Some clones in this sample may be carry-over from other donors' samples. CDR3s include the opening cysteine and the closing phenylalanine or tryptophan. A D gene is named only where the DNA matches it firmly. Size is stated for part of the rows, as once, few or many counts, or as a class when the clone is expanded.

CASSLAPAPDTQYF TGTGCCAGCAGCTTAGCGCCGGCCCCAGATACGCAGTATTTT NA TRBV7-2 many TRBJ2-3
CASTRDRASYEQYF TGTGCCAGTACAAGGGACAGGGCCTCCTACGAGCAGTACTTC TRBD1 TRBV19 NA TRBJ2-7
CASSIPSWTGDTEAFF TGTGCCAGTAGTATTCCCTCTTGGACAGGAGACACTGAAGCTTTCTTT TRBD1 TRBV19 NA TRBJ1-1
CASSFRGGSNEQFF TGTGCCAGCAGCTTCCGGGGGGGCAGCAATGAGCAGTTCTTC TRBD2 TRBV7-3 NA TRBJ2-1
CASSYEGQPQHF TGTGCCAGCAGTTACGAAGGTCAGCCCCAGCATTTT NA TRBV12-3/TRBV12-4 once TRBJ1-5
CASSLSQGDYEQYF TGTGCCAGCAGCTTAAGCCAGGGAGACTACGAGCAGTACTTC NA TRBV7-3 many TRBJ2-7
CASGETGLPNTQYF TGTGCTAGTGGGGAGACGGGACTACCTAATACGCAGTATTTT TRBD2 TRBV12-5 NA TRBJ2-3
CASSLEERGYNEQFF TGTGCCAGCAGCTTAGAGGAGCGGGGTTACAATGAGCAGTTCTTC TRBD2 TRBV7-6 few TRBJ2-1
CASSPGRAGVDTQYF TGTGCCAGCAGTCCTGGGAGAGCGGGGGTGGATACGCAGTATTTT TRBD2 TRBV12-3/TRBV12-4 NA TRBJ2-3
CASSTAGGSYEQYF TGTGCCAGCAGCACTGCGGGAGGCAGCTACGAGCAGTACTTC TRBD2 TRBV7-8 NA TRBJ2-7
CSARDHGTNYGYTF TGCAGTGCTAGAGATCACGGAACTAACTATGGCTACACCTTC NA TRBV20-1 NA TRBJ1-2
CASSLSSVAARRYGYTF TGTGCCAGCAGTTTATCTAGTGTGGCAGCAAGGCGCTATGGCTACACCTTC NA TRBV12-3/TRBV12-4 NA TRBJ1-2
CASSSFDRGLDYGYTF TGTGCCAGCAGTTCGTTCGACAGGGGGCTAGACTATGGCTACACCTTC TRBD1 TRBV12-3/TRBV12-4 few TRBJ1-2
CASSPLWKGPGYTF TGTGCTAGCAGTCCACTGTGGAAAGGGCCTGGCTACACCTTC NA TRBV12-3/TRBV12-4 NA TRBJ1-2
CSARDRRGVAAGELFF TGCAGTGCTAGAGATAGGAGGGGGGTCGCGGCCGGGGAGCTGTTTTTT NA TRBV20-1 many TRBJ2-2
CASSLPGQKLAKNIQYF TGTGCCAGCAGTCTCCCTGGTCAGAAACTAGCCAAAAACATTCAGTACTTC NA TRBV28 once TRBJ2-4
CASTQAGLAGASYNEQFF TGTGCCAGCACCCAAGCTGGTCTAGCGGGAGCATCCTACAATGAGCAGTTCTTC TRBD2 TRBV6-2/TRBV6-3 few TRBJ2-1
CASSLGRGMVQETQYF TGTGCCAGCAGTTTAGGGCGGGGGATGGTTCAAGAGACCCAGTACTTC TRBD2 TRBV12-3/TRBV12-4 NA TRBJ2-5
CASSLAPDLTYEQYF TGTGCCAGCAGCTTGGCCCCGGACTTAACCTACGAGCAGTACTTC NA TRBV5-6 NA TRBJ2-7
CASSIYWVEVDTEAFF TGTGCCAGTAGTATTTACTGGGTTGAAGTCGACACTGAAGCTTTCTTT NA TRBV19 NA TRBJ1-1
CASSYGTGGSSNQPQHF TGTGCCAGCAGTTACGGTACAGGGGGCTCAAGCAATCAGCCCCAGCATTTT TRBD1 TRBV6-2/TRBV6-3 NA TRBJ1-5
CASSPVLNTEAFF TGTGCCAGCAGCCCCGTCCTGAACACTGAAGCTTTCTTT NA TRBV7-9 NA TRBJ1-1
CASSGGLAVYEQYF TGTGCCAGCAGCGGGGGACTAGCGGTCTACGAGCAGTACTTC TRBD2 TRBV7-8 few TRBJ2-7
CASPFDNVRGNQPQHF TGTGCCAGCCCCTTTGATAATGTCAGGGGCAATCAGCCCCAGCATTTT NA TRBV25-1 NA TRBJ1-5
CASRPPRGGRTDTQYF TGTGCCAGCAGACCCCCGCGAGGCGGACGCACAGATACGCAGTATTTT NA TRBV7-2 NA TRBJ2-3
CASSFRVRDRLNNEQFF TGTGCCAGCAGTTTCAGGGTGAGGGACAGGCTAAACAATGAGCAGTTCTTC TRBD1 TRBV12-3/TRBV12-4 NA TRBJ2-1
CASSRGANPRTWGNSPLHF TGTGCCAGCAGTCGGGGGGCTAATCCGAGGACCTGGGGGAATTCACCCCTCCACTTT NA TRBV6-5 once TRBJ1-6
CASSQGLETYEQYF TGTGCCAGCAGCCAAGGGCTAGAGACCTACGAGCAGTACTTC NA TRBV3-1 few TRBJ2-7
CASSQEQMGIRETQYF TGCGCCAGCAGCCAAGAACAGATGGGAATCCGGGAGACCCAGTACTTC NA TRBV4-1 few TRBJ2-5
CASSMLSAEAFF TGTGCCAGTAGTATGTTGAGTGCTGAAGCTTTCTTT NA TRBV19 NA TRBJ1-1
CASTGQGEGNEQFF TGTGCCAGTACCGGACAGGGAGAGGGCAATGAGCAGTTCTTC TRBD1 TRBV19 few TRBJ2-1
CASSPRRAPGELFF TGTGCCAGCAGCCCGAGGAGGGCCCCCGGGGAGCTGTTTTTT NA TRBV7-9 NA TRBJ2-2
CASSSTGIPFNYGYTF TGTGCCAGCAGTTCGACAGGGATTCCATTTAACTATGGCTACACCTTC TRBD1 TRBV12-3/TRBV12-4 NA TRBJ1-2
CASSSPAGANVLTF TGTGCCAGCAGCTCCCCAGCTGGGGCCAACGTCCTGACTTTC NA TRBV5-4 NA TRBJ2-6
CASSTIRDRINEKLFF TGTGCCAGCAGCACGATACGGGACAGGATAAATGAAAAACTGTTTTTT TRBD1 TRBV7-9 few TRBJ1-4
CASSSRTSGVLSYEQYF TGTGCCAGCAGTTCCCGGACTAGCGGGGTCCTCTCCTACGAGCAGTACTTC TRBD2 TRBV28 few TRBJ2-7